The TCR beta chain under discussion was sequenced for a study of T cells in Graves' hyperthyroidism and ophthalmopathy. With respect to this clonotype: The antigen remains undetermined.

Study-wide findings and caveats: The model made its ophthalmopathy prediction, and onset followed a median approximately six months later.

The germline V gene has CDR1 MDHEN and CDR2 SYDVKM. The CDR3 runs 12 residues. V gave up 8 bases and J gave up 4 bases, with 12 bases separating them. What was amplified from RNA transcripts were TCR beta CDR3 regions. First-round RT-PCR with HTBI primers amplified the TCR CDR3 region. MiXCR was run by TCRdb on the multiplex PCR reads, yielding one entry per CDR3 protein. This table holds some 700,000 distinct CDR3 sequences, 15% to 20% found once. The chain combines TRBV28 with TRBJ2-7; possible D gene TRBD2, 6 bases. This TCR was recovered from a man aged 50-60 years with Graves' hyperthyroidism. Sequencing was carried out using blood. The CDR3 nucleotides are TGTGCCAGCCGGGAGTACGGGTACGAGCAGTACTTC. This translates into CASREYGYEQYF. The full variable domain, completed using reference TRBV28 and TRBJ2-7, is DVKVTQSSRYLVKRTGEKVFLECVQDMDHENMFWYRQDPGLGLRLIYFSYDVKMKEKGDIPEGYSVSREKKERFSLILESASTNQTSMYLCASREYGYEQYFGPGTRLTVT.